These 19 T cell receptor beta chains originate from one sample sequenced in a study of cytomegalovirus exposure and HLA in healthy donors. The PCR employed 60 Vbeta primers together with 13 Jbeta primers. Here immunoSEQ multiplex PCR was the method, and the copy in TCRdb shows in-frame clones only, minus some. The sample has fewer than 250,000 clones, more than 70% seen once. The specimen was PBMCs. The receptors come from a man aged 25-45 years in good health and CMV-seropositive.

The rearrangement uses TRBV7-2 and TRBJ2-7; D gene unclear. This CDR3 is built from 14 residues. Trimming left V 3 bases short and J 2 bases short, with 11 bases between. The germline V gene encodes CDR1 SGHTA and CDR2 FQGNSA. Written as DNA, the CDR3 is TGTGCCAGCAGCTTGGGCCCCGGAACCTACGAGCAGTACTTC. Its protein product is CASSLGPGTYEQYF.

This clone was observed a handful of times. The CDR3 sequence: CASSSDREGTNYGYTF. CDR3 nucleotides: TGCGCCAGCAGTTCCGACCGGGAGGGAACTAACTATGGCTACACCTTC. The chain uses TRBV5-1 and TRBJ1-2; D remains ambiguous. Deletions cut 5 bases from V and 0 bases from J, with 17 bases between. The CDR3 is 16 amino acids. Looked up from germline, CDR1 is SGHRS and CDR2 is YFSETQ.

This clone was observed a few times. The chain carries TRBV4-2 and TRBJ2-1, with 12 positions matching TRBD2. V lost 0 bases to trimming and J lost 5 bases; unmatched junction nucleotides: 8. The CDR3 extends over 18 amino acids. CDR1 and CDR2 from the germline V gene are LGHNA and YNFKEQ. This CDR3 is CASSQEAVLAGGDNEQFF. CDR3 in DNA: TGTGCCAGCAGCCAAGAAGCGGTACTAGCGGGGGGCGACAATGAGCAGTTCTTC.

This clone is a singleton in its sample. The chain uses TRBV6-5 and TRBJ1-6, with 9 bases identical to TRBD1. In germline, CDR1 is MNHEY, CDR2 SVGAGI. V was pared by 6 bases and J by 7 bases, with 7 bases of the junction left unmatched. The CDR3 runs to 15 residues. The DNA of the CDR3 is TGTGCCAGCAGGTCCGGGACAGGGACGAATTCACCCCTCCACTTT. Translation: CASRSGTGTNSPLHF.

The genes are TRBV4-2 and TRBJ2-3; TRBD2 matches 8 bases. Trimming took 1 base from V and 3 from J; bases not matched to a gene: 6. There are 16 residues in the CDR3. Germline assignment: CDR1 LGHNA and CDR2 YNFKEQ. The CDR3 DNA is TGTGCCAGCAGCCAAGGCCTCACGGGGGGGACAGATACGCAGTATTTT. This translates into CASSQGLTGGTDTQYF.

V usage is TRBV29-1 and J usage is TRBJ2-3; 9 bases are a match to TRBD2. The CDR3 is made up of 12 amino acids. Germline V lookup: CDR1 SQVTM, CDR2 ANQGSEA. Trimming took 3 bases from V and 5 from J; bases not matched to a gene: 0. The CDR3 spells CSVDSGGDTQYF. The CDR3 DNA follows: TGCAGCGTTGATAGCGGGGGAGATACGCAGTATTTT.

The V and J genes are TRBV18 and TRBJ2-7, with 7 bases lining up with TRBD1. The V gene's germline CDR1 is KGHSH and CDR2 LQKENI. This CDR3 contains 15 residues. The trim removed 0 bases at V and 4 bases at J, leaving 6 bases unmatched. CDR3 protein: CASSPPSGGWYEQYF. The CDR3 DNA reads as TGTGCCAGCTCACCACCGTCAGGGGGTTGGTACGAGCAGTACTTC.

This clone was seen a few times. The chain carries TRBV7-3 and TRBJ1-2, with a weak D call TRBD1 (6 bases). Germline V gives CDR1 SGHTA, CDR2 FQGTGA. This CDR3 contains 14 residues. Trimming removed 0 bases from V and 5 bases from J, with 10 bases in between. The CDR3 is CASSLTRQDYGYTF. In nucleotides, the CDR3 is TGTGCCAGCAGCTTAACGAGACAGGATTATGGCTACACCTTC.

The J gene is TRBJ1-3, the V gene TRBV30; no definite D call. V lost 0 bases to trimming and J lost 3 bases, with 3 bases between them. The CDR3 runs 12 residues. Germline V gives CDR1 GTSNPN, CDR2 SVGIG (reference sequence). CDR3 in DNA: TGTGCCTGGAGTGTTAGTGGAAACACCATATATTTT. Protein product: CAWSVSGNTIYF. Filled out from reference TRBV30 and TRBJ1-3, the complete variable domain reads SQTIHQWPATLVQPVGSPLSLECTVEGTSNPNLYWYRQAAGRGLQLLFYSVGIGQISSEVPQNLSASRPQDRQFILSSKKLLLSDSGFYLCAWSVSGNTIYFGEGSWLTVV.

This sequence joins TRBV28 and TRBJ1-2; the D gene is possibly TRBD1 (6 bases). Looked up from germline, CDR1 is MDHEN and CDR2 is SYDVKM. V dropped 6 bases and J dropped 3 bases, with 11 bases sitting between them. The CDR3 loop spans 13 amino acids. The CDR3 sequence is CASSLQGYYGYTF. CDR3 nucleotides: TGTGCCAGCAGCCTACAGGGATACTATGGCTACACCTTC.

Concerning this clone itself: Because it lacks the conserved phenylalanine or tryptophan at the end, this CDR3 is likely a read error. V and J are TRBV10-3 and TRBJ1-6; unclear D gene. The V gene's germline CDR1 is ENHRY and CDR2 SYGVKD. CDR3 size: 14 residues. For the CDR3, the DNA is TGTGTCGGAGGCAGCAGCTCCTATAATTCACCCCTCCACCTT. Translated, it gives CVGGSSSYNSPLHL.

This clone was recorded only once. The chain has TRBV27 and TRBJ1-2; D might be TRBD1 (6 bases). Germline V lookup: CDR1 MNHEY, CDR2 SMNVEV (reference sequence). With 6 bases removed from V and 9 bases from J, the gap between germline ends came to 20 bases. The CDR3 consists of 14 residues. This CDR3 is CASSPLAGVTSYTF. As DNA, the CDR3 is TGTGCCAGCAGCCCCTTAGCAGGGGTTACTAGCTACACCTTC.

The chain carries TRBV7-9 and TRBJ2-7; D perhaps matches TRBD2 (5 bases). Germline CDR1 and CDR2: SEHNR and FQNEAQ (reference sequence). Deletions cut 5 bases from V and 3 bases from J, with 14 bases between. The CDR3 spans 14 residues. The CDR3, as DNA: TGTGCCAGCAGCCCCGGGCCCGGGGACTACGAGCAGTACTTC. Protein sequence: CASSPGPGDYEQYF.

Remarks on this clone: Other DNA sequences in this specimen translate into the identical CDR3. This chain uses TRBV18 with TRBJ1-5; 7 positions match TRBD1. With 2 bases clipped from V and 2 bases from J, the junction kept 0 bases outside the gene matches. CDR1 and CDR2 (germline): KGHSH, LQKENI. CDR3 size: 14 residues. This chain's CDR3 is CASSPGQGNQPQHF. Here the CDR3 DNA reads TGTGCCAGCTCACCAGGACAGGGCAATCAGCCCCAGCATTTT.

The chain carries TRBV7-2 and TRBJ2-7; TRBD2 agrees at 14 bases. The CDR3 loop spans 18 amino acids. J lost 2 bases, V lost 1 base, and 7 bases had no gene match. Germline CDR1 is SGHTA and CDR2 is FQGNSA. Here the CDR3 reads CASSLVPPTSGGAYEQYF. The CDR3, as DNA: TGTGCCAGCAGCTTAGTCCCCCCGACTAGCGGGGGGGCCTACGAGCAGTACTTC.

The genes are TRBV23-1 and TRBJ2-6; the D gene is possibly TRBD2 (5 bases). TRBV23-1 is known as an ORF, though its function is uncertain. V was shortened by 0 bases and J by 0 bases, with 15 bases between the two germline ends. The CDR3 has 19 residues. In DNA form, the CDR3 reads TGCGCCAGCAGTCAATCAGTAGCGTGCCCACTCTCTGGGGCCAACGTCCTGACTTTC. As protein: CASSQSVACPLSGANVLTF.

This clone was picked up a small number of times. The J gene is TRBJ2-1, the V gene TRBV11-3; D is undetermined. The CDR3 consists of 14 residues. Germline V CDR1 and CDR2: SGHNT, YENEEA. Trimming removed 3 bases at V and 4 bases at J, with 10 bases between. Here the CDR3 reads CASSFDTAYNEQFF. CDR3 coding DNA: TGTGCCAGCAGCTTCGACACCGCTTACAATGAGCAGTTCTTC.

V is TRBV27 and J is TRBJ1-1, with D uncertain. Germline values: CDR1 MNHEY, CDR2 SMNVEV (reference sequence). CDR3 length: 13 amino acids. The V end lost 3 bases, the J end lost 1 base, and 6 bases lay between the germline ends. CDR3 coding DNA: TGTGCCAGCAGTTTTAGTCCGAACACTGAAGCTTTCTTT. Protein product: CASSFSPNTEAFF.

J is TRBJ1-2 and V is TRBV7-2; D is possibly TRBD1 (6 bases). The germline V gene has CDR1 SGHTA and CDR2 FQGNSA. The CDR3 is 16 residues long. The V end was cut by 3 bases, the J end by 4 bases, with 18 bases between. For the CDR3, the DNA is TGTGCCAGCAGCTTTTTAGGTTCCGGGACACTCTATGGCTACACCTTC. Its translation is CASSFLGSGTLYGYTF.